A selection of T cell receptor beta chains follows, all from one sample in a study of shared clonotypes between healthy human individuals. Assay: immunoSEQ multiplex PCR; the TCRdb copy retains only in-frame clones and omits some. The data show 500,000 to 550,000 clones, with about 96% seen just once and about 0.059% held by the top ten. The material sequenced was naive CD4+ T cells sorted from blood. These receptors were taken from a woman aged 30 to 39 in good health. Both conserved end residues are part of each CDR3. D genes are given only for firm matches. The listing skips clone size in some rows; elsewhere it reads once, few, many or a size class.

DNA	CDR3	V	J	size	D
TGTGCCAGCAGTCCGAGACTAGCGGGATTCGATGAGCAGTTCTTC	CASSPRLAGFDEQFF	TRBV28	TRBJ2-1	NA	TRBD2
TGTGCCAGCAGCTCACGTAAGGGACAGGGATCTTACGAGCAGTACTTC	CASSSRKGQGSYEQYF	TRBV7-6	TRBJ2-7	NA	TRBD1
TGCGCCAGCAGCGAGGGACCCCTGACCTACAATGAGCAGTTCTTC	CASSEGPLTYNEQFF	TRBV5-1	TRBJ2-1	NA	NA
TGTGCCAGCAGCTCAGGGGGTCAGCCCCAGCATTTT	CASSSGGQPQHF	TRBV5-6	TRBJ1-5	NA	TRBD1
TGTGCCAGTAGTATACAACTGAACTCCTACGAGCAGTACTTC	CASSIQLNSYEQYF	TRBV19	TRBJ2-7	NA	NA
TGTGCCAGCAGTTTAGCGGGAGGAGGCACAGATACGCAGTATTTT	CASSLAGGGTDTQYF	TRBV2	TRBJ2-3	NA	TRBD2
TGTGCCAGCAGTTTAGGGGGTGTTAAAGAGACCCAGTACTTC	CASSLGGVKETQYF	TRBV28	TRBJ2-5	once	NA
TGTGCCAGCACTCAGGGGGGCTACACCTTC	CASTQGGYTF	TRBV9	TRBJ1-2	NA	NA
TGTGCCAGCAGTTTGTGGCAGGGGTTTAGCAATCAGCCCCAGCATTTT	CASSLWQGFSNQPQHF	TRBV28	TRBJ1-5	NA	NA
TGTGCCAGCAGCTCGGGGTCGAGGGGCGGAGATGAAAAACTGTTTTTT	CASSSGSRGGDEKLFF	TRBV5-6	TRBJ1-4	once	NA
TGTGCCAGCAGCTTAGTGGCAGAAGAGACCCAGTACTTC	CASSLVAEETQYF	TRBV7-9	TRBJ2-5	NA	NA
TGTGCCTGGAGTCCCGGCCTCAGCTCCTACGAGCAGTACTTC	CAWSPGLSSYEQYF	TRBV30	TRBJ2-7	NA	NA
TGTGCCAGCGGATCGTGGGTAACGAACACCGGGGAGCTGTTTTTT	CASGSWVTNTGELFF	TRBV6-6	TRBJ2-2	NA	NA
TGCAGCGTTGGGAACCAGGGGGGTATGAGGTATGGCTACACCTTC	CSVGNQGGMRYGYTF	TRBV29-1	TRBJ1-2	NA	TRBD1
TGCGCCAGCAGCCAGAGGGACTACCTGGCCACAGATACGCAGTATTTT	CASSQRDYLATDTQYF	TRBV4-1	TRBJ2-3	NA	TRBD2
TGTGCCAGCTGCTTAGCGGGAGGGGGGGGTGAGCAGTTCTTC	CASCLAGGGGEQFF	TRBV27	TRBJ2-1	NA	TRBD2
TGCGCCAGCGTCAAGGGGGGCGGTTACGACGAGCAGTACTTC	CASVKGGGYDEQYF	TRBV5-1	TRBJ2-7	NA	NA